This is a list of T cell receptor beta chains from one sample in a study of cytotoxic CD8 clonotypes in ibrutinib-treated CLL. Some clones are missing from TCRdb's copy, which holds only in-frame ones; the method was immunoSEQ multiplex PCR. The table includes over 120,000 clones, roughly 83% detected once. The sequencing here drew on PBMCs, taken after 12 months of ibrutinib treatment. Receptors were obtained from a human donor with chronic lymphocytic leukemia. The CDR3 runs from the conserved cysteine through the conserved F or W. The D gene is left open where the match is weak. Clone size is not always given. Where it is, it says once, few, many or a class for expanded clones.

j_call d_call clone_size cdr3_length v_call cdr3_aa cdr3_nt
TRBJ2-3 . . 17 TRBV6-1 CASSDWEGAGRTDTQYF TGTGCCAGCAGTGATTGGGAGGGGGCGGGACGCACAGATACGCAGTATTTT
TRBJ1-1 . few 14 TRBV14 CASSQPGTPTEAFF TGTGCCAGCAGCCAACCGGGGACACCCACTGAAGCTTTCTTT
TRBJ2-1 . . 15 TRBV27 CASSFQSPRYNEQFF TGTGCCAGCAGTTTTCAAAGCCCACGCTACAATGAGCAGTTCTTC
TRBJ2-7 . . 14 TRBV27 CASSLSLQGAEQYF TGTGCCAGCAGTTTAAGCCTACAGGGAGCCGAGCAGTACTTC
TRBJ1-5 . . 15 TRBV27 CASSFEGLRNQPQHF TGTGCCAGCAGTTTTGAGGGGTTGAGGAATCAGCCCCAGCATTTT
TRBJ2-7 . . 15 TRBV28 CASSPLVGGFYEQYF TGTGCCAGCAGTCCCCTGGTTGGGGGCTTTTACGAGCAGTACTTC
TRBJ1-2 TRBD1 . 13 TRBV10-3 CAIAAGQRDGYTF TGTGCCATCGCGGCGGGACAGAGAGATGGCTACACCTTC
TRBJ2-7 TRBD2 . 16 TRBV7-6 CASSLQAGGLSYEQYF TGTGCCAGCAGCTTACAAGCGGGAGGTCTTTCTTACGAGCAGTACTTC
TRBJ1-2 . . 14 TRBV28 CASSLTGRLYGYTF TGTGCCAGCAGTTTAACGGGACGGCTCTATGGCTACACCTTC
TRBJ1-2 . . 13 TRBV5-1 CASSSDNRYGYTF TGCGCCAGCAGCTCGGACAACCGCTATGGCTACACCTTC
TRBJ2-1 . once 14 TRBV7-8 CASSGGPGYNEQFF TGTGCCAGCAGCGGCGGTCCGGGATACAATGAGCAGTTCTTC
TRBJ2-1 TRBD2 . 16 TRBV18 CASSPTSGSLYNEQFF TGTGCCAGCTCACCGACTAGCGGGAGTCTCTACAATGAGCAGTTCTTC
TRBJ1-2 . . 15 TRBV7-2 CASSLAGASLRGYTF TGTGCCAGCAGCTTAGCGGGGGCGTCGCTTCGGGGCTACACCTTC
TRBJ1-4 . . 13 TRBV27 CASSLSVGHLLFF TGTGCCAGCAGTTTATCAGTCGGCCATCTGCTGTTTTTT
TRBJ2-7 . . 14 TRBV27 CASSPQGVSYEQYF TGTGCCAGCTCCCCCCAAGGAGTAAGCTACGAGCAGTACTTC
TRBJ2-7 TRBD2 . 13 TRBV19 CASTRGGSYEQYF TGTGCCAGTACCCGGGGCGGGAGCTACGAGCAGTACTTC
TRBJ2-7 TRBD2 . 16 TRBV28 CASLGGREAVSYEQYF TGTGCCAGCCTGGGGGGGCGGGAGGCCGTCTCCTACGAGCAGTACTTC
TRBJ2-7 TRBD1 . 11 TRBV7-8 CASSSGQDQYF TGTGCCAGCAGCTCCGGACAGGACCAGTACTTC
TRBJ2-1 . . 16 TRBV4-3 CASSPSYRDSYNEQFF TGCGCCAGCAGCCCCTCGTACCGGGACTCTTACAATGAGCAGTTCTTC
TRBJ1-5 . . 21 TRBV14 CASSQDRLGRSGGKPGQPQHF TGTGCCAGCAGCCAAGATAGGCTGGGGAGGTCGGGGGGCAAACCCGGTCAGCCCCAGCATTTT
TRBJ2-1 . . 13 TRBV19 CAVIEGPYNEQFF TGTGCCGTCATTGAGGGACCCTACAATGAGCAGTTCTTC
TRBJ2-1 . . 20 TRBV27 CASSLGRRRAIGGYYNEQFF TGTGCCAGCAGTTTAGGGCGCCGGAGGGCCATTGGGGGATACTACAATGAGCAGTTCTTC
TRBJ2-7 TRBD1 . 15 TRBV13 CASSPNGQGRYEQYF TGTGCCAGCAGCCCCAACGGACAGGGCCGGTACGAGCAGTACTTC
TRBJ2-7 TRBD2 . 16 TRBV5-5 CASSAGLAGGPAEQYF TGTGCCAGCAGCGCGGGACTAGCGGGAGGGCCAGCCGAGCAGTACTTC
TRBJ1-4 . . 13 TRBV9 CASSEARGEKLFF TGTGCCAGCAGCGAAGCCAGGGGCGAAAAACTGTTTTTT
TRBJ2-1 TRBD2 . 17 TRBV7-9 CASSLVRRASGYNEQFF TGTGCCAGCAGCTTAGTTAGGCGGGCTAGCGGGTACAATGAGCAGTTCTTC
TRBJ2-1 . . 16 TRBV27 CASSSMRRSSYNEQFF TGTGCCAGCAGTTCCATGCGTAGGAGCTCCTACAATGAGCAGTTCTTC
TRBJ2-5 . . 16 TRBV13 CASSFRVTGGEETQYF TGTGCCAGCAGCTTCAGAGTGACTGGGGGCGAAGAGACCCAGTACTTC
TRBJ1-1 . . 15 TRBV5-6 CASSFTGLGNTEAFF TGTGCCAGCAGCTTCACGGGCTTGGGGAACACTGAAGCTTTCTTT
TRBJ2-7 TRBD1 . 16 TRBV15 CATSRDPDRLSYEQYF TGTGCCACCAGCAGAGATCCGGACAGGTTATCCTACGAGCAGTACTTC
TRBJ1-4 TRBD1 . 13 TRBV7-9 CASSVGDSEKLFF TGTGCCAGCAGTGTCGGGGACAGTGAAAAACTGTTTTTT
TRBJ1-2 . few 17 TRBV7-2 CASSHVGLPRLNYGYTF TGTGCCAGCAGCCACGTAGGTTTGCCCCGCTTAAACTATGGCTACACCTTC
TRBJ1-1 TRBD1 . 14 TRBV7-6 CASSPQGAFTEAFF TGTGCCAGCAGTCCTCAGGGGGCTTTCACTGAAGCTTTCTTT
TRBJ1-2 . . 15 TRBV7-6 CASSPNVAGFYGYTF TGTGCCAGCAGCCCCAATGTGGCCGGTTTTTATGGCTACACCTTC
TRBJ1-1 . . 12 TRBV6-5 CASSRSNTEAFF TGTGCCAGCAGTCGGTCGAACACTGAAGCTTTCTTT
TRBJ2-1 . few 13 TRBV18 CASSTLSTNEQFF TGTGCCAGCTCAACGCTATCAACCAATGAGCAGTTCTTC
TRBJ2-7 TRBD2 . 15 TRBV28 CASSLDRRESLEQYF TGTGCCAGCAGTTTAGACCGGCGGGAGTCCCTCGAGCAGTACTTC
TRBJ2-7 . once 16 TRBV5-1 CASSLALKVLADEQYF TGCGCCAGCAGCTTGGCTCTAAAGGTCTTAGCCGACGAGCAGTACTTC
TRBJ2-3 TRBD1 . 15 TRBV5-1 CASSLGDRGTDTQYF TGCGCCAGCAGCTTGGGGGACAGGGGAACAGATACGCAGTATTTT
TRBJ2-5 TRBD1 once 15 TRBV6-5 CASIGGQGVRETQYF TGTGCCAGCATTGGAGGACAGGGAGTCCGGGAGACCCAGTACTTC
TRBJ1-2 . . 14 TRBV14 CASSQDRDGYGYTF TGTGCCAGCAGCCAAGACAGGGATGGCTATGGCTACACCTTC
TRBJ2-1 TRBD2 . 15 TRBV7-2 CASKSGLAVYNEQFF TGTGCCAGCAAATCGGGACTAGCGGTTTACAATGAGCAGTTCTTC
TRBJ2-7 . . 19 TRBV10-3 CAISESTTWTGRVLYEQYF TGTGCCATCAGTGAGTCGACTACTTGGACAGGGAGGGTCCTCTACGAGCAGTACTTC
TRBJ2-7 . . 15 TRBV27 CASSFRDSPGYEQYF TGTGCCAGCAGTTTTCGAGACAGCCCAGGCTACGAGCAGTACTTC
TRBJ2-2 . few 15 TRBV5-4 CASSLDRVGTGELFF TGTGCCAGCAGCTTGGACAGGGTGGGGACCGGGGAGCTGTTTTTT
TRBJ2-5 . . 14 TRBV7-2 CASRFLGLGETQYF TGTGCCAGCAGGTTTTTAGGGCTGGGGGAGACCCAGTACTTC
TRBJ1-1 TRBD1 . 13 TRBV29-1 CSVVDRGDTEAFF TGCAGCGTTGTCGACAGGGGTGACACTGAAGCTTTCTTT
TRBJ2-1 TRBD2 . 15 TRBV5-4 CASSPGTSGTHEQFF TGTGCCAGCAGCCCCGGGACTAGCGGGACACATGAGCAGTTCTTC
TRBJ2-3 . . 17 TRBV7-8 CASSLAFLEMPTDTQYF TGTGCCAGCAGCTTAGCGTTCCTAGAAATGCCCACAGATACGCAGTATTTT
TRBJ1-1 . . 13 TRBV18 CASSREGIQEAFF TGTGCCAGCTCACGCGAGGGAATACAAGAAGCTTTCTTT
TRBJ2-3 TRBD2 once 13 TRBV19 CASSISGRATQYF TGTGCCAGTAGTATAAGCGGGAGGGCTACGCAGTATTTT
TRBJ2-7 . . 15 TRBV14 CASSQDPTSWYEQYF TGTGCCAGCAGCCAAGACCCGACTAGTTGGTACGAGCAGTACTTC
TRBJ2-3 . . 10 TRBV29-1 CSVVLDTQYF TGCAGCGTTGTATTAGATACGCAGTATTTT